Included here is one T cell receptor (beta chain) sequence, with context. The antigen is unknown. The sample originates from a study of T cells in Graves' hyperthyroidism and ophthalmopathy. Study-level information: The initial diagnosis was the point when peripheral blood was collected, ahead of any treatment.

Study conclusions and caveats: Most thyroid-expanded clonotypes above 0.001 were also found in blood. Separation of ophthalmopathy from stable hyperthyroidism was achieved by a 13 V-J model.

TCR beta CDR3 sequences were amplified from RNA transcripts. The HTBI primer set was used in a first-round RT-PCR of the TCR CDR3. TCRdb called the multiplex PCR reads again in MiXCR, with one record for every CDR3 protein. This table holds approximately 720,000 distinct CDR3 sequences, 18% found once. The source is a woman aged 45-65 years with Graves' hyperthyroidism that later progressed to Graves' ophthalmopathy. The specimen was blood.

CDR3 sequence: CASGGRDRVYNEQFF. CDR3 DNA: TGTGCCAGCGGCGGACGGGACAGGGTCTACAATGAGCAGTTCTTC. This chain joins TRBV12-3 or TRBV12-4 and TRBJ2-1; 9 nucleotides align to TRBD1. Losses at the gene ends were 8 bases for V and 3 bases for J; bases not matched to a gene: 8. This CDR3 spans 15 amino acids.